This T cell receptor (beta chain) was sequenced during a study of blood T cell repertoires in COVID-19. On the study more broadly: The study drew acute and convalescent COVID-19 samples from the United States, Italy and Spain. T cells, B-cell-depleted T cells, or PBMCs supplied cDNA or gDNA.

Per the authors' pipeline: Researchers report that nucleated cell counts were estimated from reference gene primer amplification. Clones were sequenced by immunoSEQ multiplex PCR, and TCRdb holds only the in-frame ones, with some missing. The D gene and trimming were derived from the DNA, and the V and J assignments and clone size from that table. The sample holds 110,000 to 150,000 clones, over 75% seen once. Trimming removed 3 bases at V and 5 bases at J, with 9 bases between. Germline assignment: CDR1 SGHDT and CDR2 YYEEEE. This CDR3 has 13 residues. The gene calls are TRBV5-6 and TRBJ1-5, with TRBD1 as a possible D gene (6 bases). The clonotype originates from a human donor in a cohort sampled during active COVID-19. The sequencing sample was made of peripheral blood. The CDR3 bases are TGTGCCAGCAGCTCAGGGGTTGATCAGCCCCAGCATTTT. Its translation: CASSSGVDQPQHF.